This paragraph covers one T cell receptor (beta chain) sequence. The data belong to a study of T cells expressing NK-cell markers. CDR1 and CDR2 (germline): SGHTA, FQGNSA. This CDR3 is 14 amino acids long. With the 5' RACE reads reprocessed, TCRdb shows one record per CDR3 protein and no DNA. Its table records hundreds of thousands of distinct CDR3 sequences. Sequencing used blood T cells: a sorted CD56 or NKG2C T cell subset, CD4+ or CD8+ T cells, or bulk PBMC T cells (not recorded which). The chain is built from TRBV7-2 and TRBJ2-1; TCRdb lists TRBD1, though no DNA is available to test this call. The sequence was obtained from a woman between 18 and 69 years old in good health. CDR3 residues: CASSYRDKYNEQFF.